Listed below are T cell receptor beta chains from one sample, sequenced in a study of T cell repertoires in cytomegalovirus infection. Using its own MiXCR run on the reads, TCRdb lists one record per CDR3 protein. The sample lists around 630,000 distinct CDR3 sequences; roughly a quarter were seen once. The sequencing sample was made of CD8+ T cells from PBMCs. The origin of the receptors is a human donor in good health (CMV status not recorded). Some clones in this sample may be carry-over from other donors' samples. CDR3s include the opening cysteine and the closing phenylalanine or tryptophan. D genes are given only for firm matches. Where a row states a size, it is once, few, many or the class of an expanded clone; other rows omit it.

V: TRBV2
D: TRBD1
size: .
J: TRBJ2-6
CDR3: CASSDRVSGANVLTF
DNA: TGTGCCAGCAGCGACAGGGTCTCTGGGGCCAACGTCCTGACTTTC

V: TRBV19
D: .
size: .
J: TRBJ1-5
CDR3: CASSWTEGGSNQPQHF
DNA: TGTGCCAGTAGTTGGACGGAGGGAGGTAGCAATCAGCCCCAGCATTTT

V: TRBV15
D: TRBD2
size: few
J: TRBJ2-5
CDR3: CATSSELAETQYF
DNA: TGTGCCACCAGCAGCGAACTAGCGGAGACCCAGTACTTC

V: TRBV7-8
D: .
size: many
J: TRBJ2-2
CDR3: CASRPITGYTGELFF
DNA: TGTGCCAGCAGACCCATAACAGGGTACACCGGGGAGCTGTTTTTT

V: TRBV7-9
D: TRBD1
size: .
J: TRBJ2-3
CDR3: CASSFPGQATGPQQYF
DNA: TGTGCCAGCAGTTTTCCGGGACAGGCTACCGGCCCTCAGCAGTATTTT

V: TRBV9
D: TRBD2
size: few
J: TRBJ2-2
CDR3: CASSEEAGGRTGELFF
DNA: TGTGCCAGCAGCGAGGAGGCGGGGGGAAGAACCGGGGAGCTGTTTTTT

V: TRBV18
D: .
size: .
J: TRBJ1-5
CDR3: CASSPEGGGSNQPQHF
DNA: TGTGCCAGCTCACCGGAGGGTGGAGGGAGCAATCAGCCCCAGCATTTT

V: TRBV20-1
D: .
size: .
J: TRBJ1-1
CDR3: CSARDDFGLSSTEAFF
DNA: TGCAGTGCTAGAGATGACTTTGGCCTCTCGTCGACTGAAGCTTTCTTT

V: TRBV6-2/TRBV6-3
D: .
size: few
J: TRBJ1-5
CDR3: CASSYESGGGSGGGSNQPQHF
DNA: TGTGCCAGCAGTTACGAGTCAGGTGGAGGGAGTGGGGGCGGTAGCAATCAGCCCCAGCATTTT

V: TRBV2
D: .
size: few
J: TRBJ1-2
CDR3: CASLGGGYGYTF
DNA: TGTGCCAGCTTGGGAGGAGGCTATGGCTACACCTTC

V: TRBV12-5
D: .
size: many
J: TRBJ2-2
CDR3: CASGSPKDTGELFF
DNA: TGTGCTAGTGGTTCCCCAAAAGACACCGGGGAGCTGTTTTTT

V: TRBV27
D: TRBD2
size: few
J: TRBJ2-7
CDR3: CASSLRGGVNYEQYF
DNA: TGTGCCAGCAGTTTACGCGGGGGGGTAAATTACGAGCAGTACTTC

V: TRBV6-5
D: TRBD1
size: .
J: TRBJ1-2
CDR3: CASSATGAGDGYTF
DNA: TGTGCCAGCAGTGCGACAGGGGCAGGGGATGGCTACACCTTC

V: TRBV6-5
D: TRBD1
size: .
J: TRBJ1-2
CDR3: CASSRTGMNYGYTF
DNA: TGTGCCAGCAGCCGGACAGGGATGAACTATGGCTACACCTTC

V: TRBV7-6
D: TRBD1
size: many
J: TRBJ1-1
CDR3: CASSSDRGSVNTEAFF
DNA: TGTGCCAGCAGCTCGGACAGGGGTTCCGTGAACACTGAAGCTTTCTTT

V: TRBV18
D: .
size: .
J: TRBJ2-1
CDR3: CASSPPLPYNEQFF
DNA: TGTGCCAGCTCACCACCGTTACCCTACAATGAGCAGTTCTTC

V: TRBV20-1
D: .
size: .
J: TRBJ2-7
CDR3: CSARAGTGGSYEQYF
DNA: TGCAGTGCTAGGGCCGGGACTGGGGGCTCCTACGAGCAGTACTTC

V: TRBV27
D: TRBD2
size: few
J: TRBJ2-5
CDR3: CASRSPGGRETQYF
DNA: TGTGCCAGCAGATCTCCGGGGGGGAGGGAGACCCAGTACTTC

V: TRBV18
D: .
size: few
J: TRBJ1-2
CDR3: CASSPPRRGGDYGYTF
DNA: TGTGCCAGCTCACCACCAAGGAGGGGCGGGGACTATGGCTACACCTTC

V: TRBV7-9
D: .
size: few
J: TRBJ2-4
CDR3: CASSPREREKNIQYF
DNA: TGTGCCAGCAGCCCGCGAGAGAGAGAAAAAAACATTCAGTACTTC

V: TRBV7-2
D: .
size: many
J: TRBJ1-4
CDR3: CASSSLGGSSGEKLFF
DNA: TGTGCCAGCAGCTCCCTGGGGGGATCATCGGGTGAAAAACTGTTTTTT

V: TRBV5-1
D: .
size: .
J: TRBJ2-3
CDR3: CASSPDGVIADTQYF
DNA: TGCGCCAGCAGCCCGGACGGGGTAATCGCAGATACGCAGTATTTT

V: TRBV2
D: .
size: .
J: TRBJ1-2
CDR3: CASRDFLGYTF
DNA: TGTGCCAGCAGGGATTTTTTAGGCTACACCTTC

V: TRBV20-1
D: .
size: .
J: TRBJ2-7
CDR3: CSARSLVDEQYF
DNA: TGCAGTGCTAGAAGTCTAGTAGACGAGCAGTACTTC